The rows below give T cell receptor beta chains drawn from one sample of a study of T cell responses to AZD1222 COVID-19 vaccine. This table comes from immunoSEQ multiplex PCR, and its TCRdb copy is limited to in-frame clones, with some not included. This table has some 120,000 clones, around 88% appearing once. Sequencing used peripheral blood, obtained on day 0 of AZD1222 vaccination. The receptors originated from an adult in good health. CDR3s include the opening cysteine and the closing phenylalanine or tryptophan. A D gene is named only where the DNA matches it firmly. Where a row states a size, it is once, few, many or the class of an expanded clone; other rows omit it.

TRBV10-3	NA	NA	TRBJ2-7	TGTGCCATCAGTGAGTTGGCAGGGACGGATGACGAGCAGTACTTC	CAISELAGTDDEQYF
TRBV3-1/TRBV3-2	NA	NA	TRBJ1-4	TGTGCCAGCAGTAGGATAGGAGAACTGTTTTTT	CASSRIGELFF
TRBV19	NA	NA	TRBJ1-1	TGTGCCAGTAAACCACCCGGGAACACTGAAGCTTTCTTT	CASKPPGNTEAFF
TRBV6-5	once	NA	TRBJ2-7	TGTGCCAGCAGGCAGGGATACGAGCAGTACTTC	CASRQGYEQYF
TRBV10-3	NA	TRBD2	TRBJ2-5	TGTGCCATCAGTGGGGCCTTTCAAACTAGCGGGGGGTCCCAAGAGACCCAGTACTTC	CAISGAFQTSGGSQETQYF
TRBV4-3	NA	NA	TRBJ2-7	TGCGCCAGCAGCCAAGGGCGCGGGGTGGCCTACGAGCAGTACTTC	CASSQGRGVAYEQYF
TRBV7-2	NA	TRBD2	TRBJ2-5	TGTGCCAGCAGCTTAGGGACTAGCGGGAGCGGGGCTAAGACCCAGTACTTC	CASSLGTSGSGAKTQYF
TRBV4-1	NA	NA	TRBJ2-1	TGCGCCAGCAGCCAGGGGACTACCTTAGGGGGGCAGTTCTTC	CASSQGTTLGGQFF
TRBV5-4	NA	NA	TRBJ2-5	TGTGCCAGCAGCGGGACAGGCGGGGGTCAAGAGACCCAGTACTTC	CASSGTGGGQETQYF
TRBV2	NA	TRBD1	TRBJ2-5	TGTGCCAGCATGGAACCTCAGCGGACAGGGCGGGAGACCCAGTACTTC	CASMEPQRTGRETQYF
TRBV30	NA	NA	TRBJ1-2	TGTGCCTGGAGCCTAGACCCCTTCTATGGCTACACCTTC	CAWSLDPFYGYTF
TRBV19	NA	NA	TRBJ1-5	TGTGCCAGTAGGGCCCACAGGGCCAATCAGCCCCAGCATTTT	CASRAHRANQPQHF
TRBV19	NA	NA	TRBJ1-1	TGTGCCAGTAGTGGGGGGCTCATGAACACTGAAGCTTTCTTT	CASSGGLMNTEAFF
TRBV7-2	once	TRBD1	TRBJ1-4	TGTGCCAGCAGCAATACCGGGACAGGGGGCGGAAAACTGTTTTTT	CASSNTGTGGGKLFF
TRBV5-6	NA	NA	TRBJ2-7	TGTGCCAGCAGCCCCAGGTGGACTATATCCTCCTACGAGCAGTACTTC	CASSPRWTISSYEQYF
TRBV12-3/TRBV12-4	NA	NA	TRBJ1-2	TGTGCCAGCAGTTTTGCCGGCTATGGCTACACCTTC	CASSFAGYGYTF
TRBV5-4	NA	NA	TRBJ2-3	TGTGCCAGCAGCTTGGGACTGGTTAGCACAGATACGCAGTATTTT	CASSLGLVSTDTQYF
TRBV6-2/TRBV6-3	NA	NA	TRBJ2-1	TGTGCCAGCAGCCGACAAAGCAATGAGCAGTTCTTC	CASSRQSNEQFF
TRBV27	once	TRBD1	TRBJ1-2	TGTGCCACCCAGGGGGCCAACTATGGCTACACCTTC	CATQGANYGYTF
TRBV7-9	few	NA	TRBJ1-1	TGTGCCAGCATCCAACAGGGGAACACTGAAGCTTTCTTT	CASIQQGNTEAFF
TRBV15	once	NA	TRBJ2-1	TGTGCCACCAGTCCCCCTAGCTTCTCCTACAATGAGCAGTTCTTC	CATSPPSFSYNEQFF
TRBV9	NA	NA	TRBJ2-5	TGTGCCAGCAGCCCAGGCATGGGGGGTCGAGAGACCCAGTACTTC	CASSPGMGGRETQYF
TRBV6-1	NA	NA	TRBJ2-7	TGTGCCAGCAGTGAAAAGGTGGTACGGTTCGAGCAGTACTTC	CASSEKVVRFEQYF
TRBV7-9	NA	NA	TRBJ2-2	TGTGCCAGCACCCTCCCGGGACGTAACACCGGGGAGCTGTTTTTT	CASTLPGRNTGELFF
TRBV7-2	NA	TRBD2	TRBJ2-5	TGTGCCAGCAGAACGGGACTAGCGGGGGGGCGACAAGAGACCCAGTACTTC	CASRTGLAGGRQETQYF
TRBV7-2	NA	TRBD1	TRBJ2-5	TGTGCCAGCAGGCTTCGGGACAGCCGAGAGACCCAGTACTTC	CASRLRDSRETQYF
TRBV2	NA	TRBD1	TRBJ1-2	TGTGCCAGCAGGGGGACAGGGGGGGACTATGGCTACACCTTC	CASRGTGGDYGYTF
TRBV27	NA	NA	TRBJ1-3	TGTGCCAGCAGGCTTCAGGGGATCTCTGGAAACACCATATATTTT	CASRLQGISGNTIYF
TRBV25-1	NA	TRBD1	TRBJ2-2	TGTGCCAGCAGCATCACAGGGGGCTGGAACACCGGGGAGCTGTTTTTT	CASSITGGWNTGELFF
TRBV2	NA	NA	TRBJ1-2	TGTGCCAGCGATCAGGATACGGGGGGTTCCTATGGCTACACCTTC	CASDQDTGGSYGYTF
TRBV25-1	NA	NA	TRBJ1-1	TGTGCCAGCACCAAAAAAGGGGGGAGCACTGAAGCTTTCTTT	CASTKKGGSTEAFF
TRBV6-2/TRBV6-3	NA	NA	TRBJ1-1	TGTGCCAGCAGTTATCCGATGAACACTGAAGCTTTCTTT	CASSYPMNTEAFF
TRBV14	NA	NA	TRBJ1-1	TGTGCCAGCAGCCAAGCACATTGGAACACTGAAGCTTTCTTT	CASSQAHWNTEAFF
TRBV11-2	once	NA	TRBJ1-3	TGTGCCAGCAGCTTAGGACCCTCCATACCTGCCATATATTTT	CASSLGPSIPAIYF
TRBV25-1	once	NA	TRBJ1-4	TGTGCCAGCAGCCCAGGACAGACCTTTAATGAAAAACTGTTTTTT	CASSPGQTFNEKLFF
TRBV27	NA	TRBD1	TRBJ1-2	TGTGCCAGCAGCCCGGAAGACAGGGCAGGAGTTAACTATGGCTACACCTTC	CASSPEDRAGVNYGYTF
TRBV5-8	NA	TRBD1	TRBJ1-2	TGTGCCAGCAGGCTACTACAGGGGGCTGCTGGCTACACCTTC	CASRLLQGAAGYTF
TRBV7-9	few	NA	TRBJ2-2	TGTGCCAGCAGCTCGGGACTGGGCCCGAACACCGGGGAGCTGTTTTTT	CASSSGLGPNTGELFF
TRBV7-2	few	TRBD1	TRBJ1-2	TGTGCCAGCAGCTTATCCAGGGGGCCACGAGAAGGCTACACCTTC	CASSLSRGPREGYTF
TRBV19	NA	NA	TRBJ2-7	TGTGCCAGTAGTACCTCGCGGGGGCCCCCCTACGAGCAGTACTTC	CASSTSRGPPYEQYF
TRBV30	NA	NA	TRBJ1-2	TGTGCCTGGAGTGTAGGATGGCAGCCCGAAGCAAACTATGGCTACACCTTC	CAWSVGWQPEANYGYTF
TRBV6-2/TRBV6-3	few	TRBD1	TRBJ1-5	TGTGCCAGCAGTCTCCTCGACAGGGCCAATCAGCCCCAGCATTTT	CASSLLDRANQPQHF
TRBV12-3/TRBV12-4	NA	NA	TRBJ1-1	TGTGCCAGCAGCCTCGGGGGAGCCACTGAAGCTTTCTTT	CASSLGGATEAFF
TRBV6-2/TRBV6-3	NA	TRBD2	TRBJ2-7	TGTGCCAGCAGTCAGTCTAGCGGGGGAACCTACGAGCAGTACTTC	CASSQSSGGTYEQYF
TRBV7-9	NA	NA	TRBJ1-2	TGTGCCAGCAGCTTAGGGGAGGACAGAGGTGCACTCACCTTC	CASSLGEDRGALTF
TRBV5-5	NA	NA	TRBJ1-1	TGTGCCAGCAGCTTGGGTTTTCCTCGGGCAGCCAACACTGAAGCTTTCTTT	CASSLGFPRAANTEAFF
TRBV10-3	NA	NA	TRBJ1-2	TGTGCCGTATCGCTTCAGGGGTCGACTGGCTACACCTTC	CAVSLQGSTGYTF
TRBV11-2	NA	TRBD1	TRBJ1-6	TGTGCCAGCAGCTCAGGGGACAGGGGGCTTGGCTCACCCCTCCACTTT	CASSSGDRGLGSPLHF
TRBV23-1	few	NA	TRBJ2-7	TGCGCCAGCAGTCAAGCGGCCGACATCGCTGGAGGCTACGAGCAGTACTTC	CASSQAADIAGGYEQYF
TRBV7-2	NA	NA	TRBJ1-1	TGTGCCAGCAGCTTAGATGGGTCACAGGGACGTGTTGCTTTCTTT	CASSLDGSQGRVAFF
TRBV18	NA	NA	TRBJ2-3	TGTGCCAGCTCACCAGATGTCCGCACAGATACGCAGTATTTT	CASSPDVRTDTQYF
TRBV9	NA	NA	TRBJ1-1	TGTGCCAGCAGCGCGCAGACTGGGACAACCACTAAAGCTTTCTTT	CASSAQTGTTTKAFF
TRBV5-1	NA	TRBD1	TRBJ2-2	TGCGCCATCCCAGGACAGGGGGCAGGAAACGGGGAGCTGTTTTTT	CAIPGQGAGNGELFF
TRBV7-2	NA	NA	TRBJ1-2	TGTGCCAGCAGCTTACCTAGGGGCTATGGCTACACCTTC	CASSLPRGYGYTF
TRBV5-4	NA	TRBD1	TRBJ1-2	TGTGCCAGCAGCCTGGCAGGGGGGAACTATGGCTACACCTTC	CASSLAGGNYGYTF
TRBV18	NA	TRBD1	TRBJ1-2	TGTGCCAGCTCACCGGACAGGACCGGTTATGGCTACACCTTC	CASSPDRTGYGYTF
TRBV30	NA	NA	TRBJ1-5	TGTGCCTGGAGTGGAACAGGTGGACCCCAGCATTTT	CAWSGTGGPQHF
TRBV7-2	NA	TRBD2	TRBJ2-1	TGTGCCAGCAGCCCTAGGATGGGCGGGGGGCATGAGCAGTTCTTC	CASSPRMGGGHEQFF
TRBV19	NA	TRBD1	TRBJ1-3	TGTGCCAGTAGTACCCGGACAGGGGGCTGGTCTGGAAACACCATATATTTT	CASSTRTGGWSGNTIYF
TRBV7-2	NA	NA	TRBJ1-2	TGTGCCAGCAGCCTACCCAGGACGGGGAACTATGGCTACACCTTC	CASSLPRTGNYGYTF